The source of this T cell receptor (beta chain) is a study of blood T cell repertoires in COVID-19. The overall study: Acute-phase and convalescent COVID-19 samples originated in the United States, Italy and Spain.

Recruits, aged roughly 18 to 95 years, lived in 24 US areas. Participant-reported clinical history was the basis for cohort assignment. Two negative PCRs, clearance, or symptom resolution had been documented for recovered Cohort 3 donors. Here immunoSEQ multiplex PCR was the method, and the copy in TCRdb shows in-frame clones only, minus some. The table lists under 300,000 clones, under 95% of them singletons. V trimming: 8 bases; J trimming: 1 base; junction bases outside the gene matches: 7. The germline gives CDR1 LGHDT, CDR2 YNNKEL (reference sequence). The CDR3 covers 14 residues. The clonotype comes from a woman younger than 30 who had recovered from COVID-19. The sequenced sample consisted of PBMCs or T cells enriched from blood (not recorded which). The rearrangement joins TRBV3-1 (or the pseudogene TRBV3-2) to TRBJ2-5, with TRBD2 matching 7 bases. The CDR3 sequence: CASEAWGGQETQYF. The CDR3 DNA follows: TGTGCCAGCGAGGCTTGGGGGGGCCAAGAGACCCAGTACTTC.